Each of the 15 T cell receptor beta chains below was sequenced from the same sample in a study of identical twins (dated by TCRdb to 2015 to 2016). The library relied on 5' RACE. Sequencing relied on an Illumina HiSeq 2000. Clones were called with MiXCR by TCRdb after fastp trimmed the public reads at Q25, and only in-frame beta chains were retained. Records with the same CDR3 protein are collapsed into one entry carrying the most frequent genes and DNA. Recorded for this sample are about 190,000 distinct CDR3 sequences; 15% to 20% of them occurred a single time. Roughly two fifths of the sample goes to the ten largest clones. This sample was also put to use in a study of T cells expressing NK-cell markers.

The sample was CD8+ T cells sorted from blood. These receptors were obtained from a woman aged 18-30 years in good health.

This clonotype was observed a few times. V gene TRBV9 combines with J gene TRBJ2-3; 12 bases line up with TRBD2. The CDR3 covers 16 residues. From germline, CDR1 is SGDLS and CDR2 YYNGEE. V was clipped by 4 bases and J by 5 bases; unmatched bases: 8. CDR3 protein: CASSPSGGASLDTQYF. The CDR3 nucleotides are TGTGCCAGCAGCCCTAGCGGGGGGGCCTCCTTAGATACGCAGTATTTT.

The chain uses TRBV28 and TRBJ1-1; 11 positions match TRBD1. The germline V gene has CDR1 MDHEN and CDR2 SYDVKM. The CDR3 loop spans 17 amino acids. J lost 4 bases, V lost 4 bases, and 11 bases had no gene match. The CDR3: CASSSPGQGAIGTEAFF. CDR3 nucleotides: TGTGCCAGCAGTTCCCCCGGACAGGGGGCGATCGGCACTGAAGCTTTCTTT.

The CDR3 DNA is TGCGCCAGCATGACGAACACTGAAGCTTTCTTT. It encodes CASMTNTEAFF. V and J are TRBV5-1 and TRBJ1-1; D is ambiguous. From germline, CDR1 is SGHRS and CDR2 YFSETQ. Trimming shortened V by 6 bases and J by 1 base, and 4 bases separated the two germline ends. This CDR3 comprises 11 residues.

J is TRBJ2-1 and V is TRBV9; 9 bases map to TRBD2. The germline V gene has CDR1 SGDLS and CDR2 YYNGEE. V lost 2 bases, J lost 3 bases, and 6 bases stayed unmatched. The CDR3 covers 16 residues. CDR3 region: CASSVGGTSLYNEQFF. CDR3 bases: TGTGCCAGCAGCGTTGGCGGGACTAGCCTCTACAATGAGCAGTTCTTC.

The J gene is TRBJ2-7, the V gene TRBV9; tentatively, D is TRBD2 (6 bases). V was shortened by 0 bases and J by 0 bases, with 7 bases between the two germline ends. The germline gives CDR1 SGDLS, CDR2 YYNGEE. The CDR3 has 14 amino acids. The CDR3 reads CASSVDGSSYEQYF. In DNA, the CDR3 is TGTGCCAGCAGCGTAGACGGGAGCTCCTACGAGCAGTACTTC.

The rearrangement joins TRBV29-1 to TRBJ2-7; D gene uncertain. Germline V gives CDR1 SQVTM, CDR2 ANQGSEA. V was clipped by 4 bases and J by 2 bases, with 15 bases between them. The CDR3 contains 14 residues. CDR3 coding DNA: TGCAGCGTTGGAGGTCGGACCGGAACCTACGAGCAGTACTTC. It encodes CSVGGRTGTYEQYF.

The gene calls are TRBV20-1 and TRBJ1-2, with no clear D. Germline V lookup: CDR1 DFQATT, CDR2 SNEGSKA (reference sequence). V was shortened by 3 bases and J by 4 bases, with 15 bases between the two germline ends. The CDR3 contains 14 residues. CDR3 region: CSARVTGLTYGYTF. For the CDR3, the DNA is TGCAGTGCTAGGGTTACCGGGCTGACCTATGGCTACACCTTC.

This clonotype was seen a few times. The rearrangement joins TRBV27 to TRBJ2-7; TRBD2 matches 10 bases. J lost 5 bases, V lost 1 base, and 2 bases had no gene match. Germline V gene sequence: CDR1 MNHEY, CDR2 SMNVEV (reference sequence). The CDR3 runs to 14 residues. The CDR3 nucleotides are TGTGCCAGCAGTTTATGGACTAGCGGAAACGAGCAGTACTTC. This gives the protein CASSLWTSGNEQYF.

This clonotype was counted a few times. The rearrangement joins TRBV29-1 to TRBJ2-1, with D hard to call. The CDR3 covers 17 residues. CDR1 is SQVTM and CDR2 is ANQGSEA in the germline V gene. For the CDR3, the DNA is TGCAGTTGCGTTGATCCTGCGTTGGTAGTATCCTACAATGAGCAGTTCTTC. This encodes CSCVDPALVVSYNEQFF.

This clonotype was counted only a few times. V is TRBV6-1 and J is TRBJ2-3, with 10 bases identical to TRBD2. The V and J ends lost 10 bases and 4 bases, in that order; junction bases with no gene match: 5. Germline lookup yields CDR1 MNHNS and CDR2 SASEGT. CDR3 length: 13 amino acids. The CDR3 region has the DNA TGTGCCACGCGAGCGGGGGGGTCAGATACGCAGTATTTT. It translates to CATRAGGSDTQYF.

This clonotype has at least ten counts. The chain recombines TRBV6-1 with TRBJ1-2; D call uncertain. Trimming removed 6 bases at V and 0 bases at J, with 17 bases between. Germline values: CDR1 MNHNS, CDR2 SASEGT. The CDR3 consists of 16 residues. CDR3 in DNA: TGTGCCAGCAGCCCGGCGGAGGCCGGAGCTAACTATGGCTACACCTTC. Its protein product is CASSPAEAGANYGYTF.

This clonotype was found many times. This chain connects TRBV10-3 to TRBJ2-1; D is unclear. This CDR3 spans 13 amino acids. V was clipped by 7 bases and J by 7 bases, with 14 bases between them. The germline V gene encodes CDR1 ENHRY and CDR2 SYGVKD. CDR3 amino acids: CAITGRRENEQFF. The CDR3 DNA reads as TGTGCCATCACCGGACGGCGCGAGAATGAGCAGTTCTTC.

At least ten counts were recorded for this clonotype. The CDR3 here is CASSPGTSPNEQFF. Written as DNA, the CDR3 is TGTGCCAGCAGCCCCGGGACTAGCCCCAATGAGCAGTTCTTC. The genes are TRBV3-1 and TRBJ2-1; 9 bases match TRBD2. Unmatched junction bases numbered 4, after V lost 4 bases and J lost 6 bases. The CDR3 consists of 14 residues. The germline V gene has CDR1 LGHDT and CDR2 YNNKEL (reference sequence).

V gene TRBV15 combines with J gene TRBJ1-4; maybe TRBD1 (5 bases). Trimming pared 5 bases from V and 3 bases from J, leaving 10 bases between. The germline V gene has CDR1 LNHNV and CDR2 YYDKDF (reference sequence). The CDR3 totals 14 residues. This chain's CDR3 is CATSGTGPNEKLFF. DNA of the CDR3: TGTGCCACCAGCGGGACTGGTCCTAATGAAAAACTGTTTTTT.

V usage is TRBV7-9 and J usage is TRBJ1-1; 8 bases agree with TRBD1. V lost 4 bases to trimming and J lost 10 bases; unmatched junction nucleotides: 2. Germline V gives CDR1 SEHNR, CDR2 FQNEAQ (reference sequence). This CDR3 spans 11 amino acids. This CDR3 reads CASSYDRGAFF. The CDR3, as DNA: TGTGCCAGCAGCTATGACAGGGGAGCTTTCTTT.